These 10 T cell receptor beta chains originate from one sample sequenced in a study of shared clonotypes between healthy human individuals (dated by TCRdb to 2018 to 2020). The library was made by the immunoSEQ multiplex PCR assay. The table was pulled from immuneACCESS by TCRdb, which kept in-frame rearrangements only. Such tables lose some clones; where checked, under half of the loss comes from unresolved V genes, and the rest has no known cause. For this sample the table gives approximately 740,000 clones, of which over 90% were detected only once. The biggest ten clones account for under 30% of the sample. CD8 naive samples were CD45RO-negative cells positively selected for CCR7, giving a CD45RA+CCR7+ population that excluded TemRA cells. Sequences were obtained from naive CD8+ T cells sorted from blood. The cell subset or site label corresponds to: CD45RA+CCR7+. The receptors derive from a man in his thirties or forties in good health.

V is TRBV10-1 and J is TRBJ2-7; possibly TRBD2 for D (6 bases). Per germline, CDR1 WNHNN and CDR2 SYGVQD (reference sequence). Trimming pared 5 bases from V and 6 bases from J, leaving 14 bases between. The CDR3 covers 13 residues. In nucleotides, the CDR3 is TGCGCCAGCAGTTATCACCGACTAGGCGAGCAGTACTTC. Its translation is CASSYHRLGEQYF.

This chain joins TRBV5-1 and TRBJ2-2; 11 nucleotides agree with TRBD2. Germline CDR1 and CDR2: SGHRS and YFSETQ. The CDR3 is made up of 14 amino acids. The junction had 2 bases not matched to a gene; V was cut back by 7 bases and J by 3 bases. The CDR3 coding sequence is TGCGCCAGCTGGACTAGCGGGTACACCGGGGAGCTGTTTTTT. As protein: CASWTSGYTGELFF.

In this sample, this clone turned up a few times. This sequence joins TRBV2 and TRBJ2-7, with D uncertain. Per germline, CDR1 SNHLY and CDR2 FYNNEI. The CDR3 is 10 residues long. V was shortened by 8 bases and J by 6 bases, with 8 bases between the two germline ends. CDR3 sequence: CASVAIEQYF. The DNA of the CDR3 is TGTGCCAGCGTCGCAATCGAGCAGTACTTC. Filled out from reference TRBV2 and TRBJ2-7, the complete variable domain reads EPEVTQTPSHQVTQMGQEVILRCVPISNHLYFYWYRQILGQKVEFLVSFYNNEISEKSEIFDDQFSVERPDGSNFTLKIRSTKLEDSAMYFCASVAIEQYFGPGTRLTVT.

This clone appeared once. In the same sample, other DNA sequences code for this CDR3. The chain links TRBV29-1 to TRBJ2-5; unclear D gene. The CDR3 covers 12 residues. Looked up from germline, CDR1 is SQVTM and CDR2 is ANQGSEA. Trimming pared 3 bases from V and 5 bases from J, leaving 10 bases between. The CDR3 reads CSVEGRVETQYF. The CDR3 region has the DNA TGCAGCGTTGAGGGAAGGGTGGAGACCCAGTACTTC.

This rearrangement joins TRBV9 to TRBJ2-1, with TRBD2 identical over 12 bases. Germline CDR1 SGDLS, CDR2 YYNGEE. The CDR3 has 16 amino acids. Unmatched junction bases numbered 12, after V lost 7 bases and J lost 7 bases. CDR3 DNA sequence: TGTGCCAGCTCAGGGTCGACTAGCGGGAGTTTTAATGAGCAGTTCTTC. Encoded protein: CASSGSTSGSFNEQFF.

The chain couples TRBV7-3 to TRBJ2-1; 12 positions agree with TRBD2. Trimming took 5 bases from V and 7 from J; bases not matched to a gene: 3. The CDR3 loop spans 14 amino acids. In germline, CDR1 is SGHTA, CDR2 FQGTGA. The CDR3 nucleotides are TGTGCCAGCAGCGAACTAGCGGGAGGAAATGAGCAGTTCTTC. Amino acid sequence: CASSELAGGNEQFF.

CDR3 amino acids: CASSTLAGGPPNEQFF. The CDR3 DNA sequence: TGTGCCAGCAGCACCCTAGCGGGAGGGCCTCCCAATGAGCAGTTCTTC. This chain links TRBV11-3 with TRBJ2-1, with 12 positions matching TRBD2. Germline V gene sequence: CDR1 SGHNT, CDR2 YENEEA. The CDR3 covers 16 residues. The V and J ends lost 5 bases and 6 bases, in that order; junction bases with no gene match: 8.

This clone was detected only once. The chain is built from TRBV5-1 and TRBJ1-1; a weak D match, TRBD1 (6 bases). The CDR3 has 12 residues. CDR1 and CDR2 from the germline V gene are SGHRS and YFSETQ. Trimming left V 3 bases short and J 7 bases short, with 10 bases between. CDR3 sequence: CASSSLQGEAFF. The CDR3 coding sequence is TGCGCCAGCAGCTCATTACAGGGTGAAGCTTTCTTT.

The rearrangement joins TRBV28 to TRBJ2-7; a possible D gene is TRBD1 (6 bases). CDR1 is MDHEN and CDR2 is SYDVKM in the germline V gene. The V end lost 4 bases, the J end lost 6 bases, and 10 bases lay between the germline ends. CDR3 length equals 12 residues. The CDR3 coding sequence is TGTGCCAGCAGTTACAGGGAAGGCGAGCAGTACTTC. This gives the protein CASSYREGEQYF.

The count of this clone is one. The CDR3 loop reads CASSSRLGNEQFF. The CDR3 DNA sequence: TGTGCCAGCAGCTCCCGTCTGGGCAATGAGCAGTTCTTC. This chain uses TRBV7-9 with TRBJ2-1; D gene uncertain. Trimming removed 4 bases from V and 6 bases from J, with 10 bases in between. The CDR3 consists of 13 residues. Germline loops: CDR1 SEHNR, CDR2 FQNEAQ (reference sequence).